This TCR beta chain emerged from a study of cytomegalovirus exposure and HLA in healthy donors. Study results and caveats: The authors reported that TCR beta sequences could predict HLA-A and HLA-B alleles. These predictions were accurate for most subjects in the first cohort. An observed cluster of highly shared sequence variants was recorded as a likely sequencing artifact. A later analysis reportedly found fewer N-insertions in an Asian-associated ancestry cluster than the roughly 670-donor mean. A later analysis linked a missense variant in DCLRE1C to the trimming of TCR beta V and J genes.

PCR used 60 Vbeta primers and 13 Jbeta primers. Data came from immunoSEQ multiplex PCR; TCRdb stores just in-frame clones and leaves some out. The data hold about 130,000 clones, with about 80% observed a single time. The CDR3 is 14 residues long. Germline-derived CDR1 and CDR2 are MNHNS and SASEGT. J lost 2 bases, V lost 6 bases, and 3 bases had no gene match. Of note for this clone: Its target is not known.

The sample comprised PBMCs. The rearrangement uses TRBV6-1 and TRBJ2-7, with 11 bases aligning to TRBD2. This receptor was identified in a man aged 45-60 years in good health and CMV-seronegative. CDR3 in DNA: TGTGCCAGCAGCGTAGCGGGAGGGACCTACGAGCAGTACTTC. Its translation: CASSVAGGTYEQYF.